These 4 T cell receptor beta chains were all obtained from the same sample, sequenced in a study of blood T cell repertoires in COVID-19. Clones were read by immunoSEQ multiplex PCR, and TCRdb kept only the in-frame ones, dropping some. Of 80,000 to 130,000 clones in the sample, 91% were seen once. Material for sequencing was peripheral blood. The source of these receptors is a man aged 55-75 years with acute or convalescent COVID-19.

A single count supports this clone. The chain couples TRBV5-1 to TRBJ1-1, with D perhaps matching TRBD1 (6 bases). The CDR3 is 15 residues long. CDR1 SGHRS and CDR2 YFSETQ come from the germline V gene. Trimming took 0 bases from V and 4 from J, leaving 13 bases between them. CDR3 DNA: TGCGCCAGCAGCTTGGCCCAGGGGAGGGGCACTGAAGCTTTCTTT. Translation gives CASSLAQGRGTEAFF.

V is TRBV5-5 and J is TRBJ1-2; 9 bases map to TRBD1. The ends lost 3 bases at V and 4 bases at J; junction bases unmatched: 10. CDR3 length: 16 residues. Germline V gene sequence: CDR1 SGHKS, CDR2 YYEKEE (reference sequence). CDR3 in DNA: TGTGCCAGCAGCTCGTCTCGGGACAGGGCCGTCTATGGCTACACCTTC. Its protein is CASSSSRDRAVYGYTF.

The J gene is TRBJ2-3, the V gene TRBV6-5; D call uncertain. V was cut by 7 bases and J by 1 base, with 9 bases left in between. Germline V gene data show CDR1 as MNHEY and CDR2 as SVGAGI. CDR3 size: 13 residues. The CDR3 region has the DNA TGTGCCAGCACCTCCCCCGGCACAGATACGCAGTATTTT. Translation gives CASTSPGTDTQYF.

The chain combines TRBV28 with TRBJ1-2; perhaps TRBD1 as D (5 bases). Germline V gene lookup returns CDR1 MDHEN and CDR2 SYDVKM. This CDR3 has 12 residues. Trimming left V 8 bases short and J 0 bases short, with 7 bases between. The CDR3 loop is CASLDTNYGYTF. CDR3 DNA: TGTGCCAGCCTGGACACTAACTATGGCTACACCTTC.